Included here is one T cell receptor beta chain sequence, with context. Its specificity is unknown. Researchers ran the PCR with 60 Vbeta and 13 Jbeta primers. The method was immunoSEQ multiplex PCR; TCRdb's version includes in-frame clones alone and lacks a portion of them. The table shows approximately 200,000 clones, with about 79% occurring only once. This entry belongs to a study of cytomegalovirus exposure and HLA in healthy donors. Whole-study findings and limits: A previous analysis found most TCR beta V segments productive roughly 87% or roughly 30% of the time. 87-base-pair reads could not separate some V segments, including TRBV6-2 and TRBV6-3.

CDR3 length: 16 amino acids. Germline loops: CDR1 SGHTA, CDR2 FQGTGA. Unmatched junction bases numbered 11, after V lost 3 bases and J lost 7 bases. The genes are TRBV7-3 and TRBJ2-1; 8 bases align to TRBD2. The clonotype was recovered from a man between 18 and 29 years old in good health and CMV-seronegative. The source material was PBMCs. CDR3 DNA: TGTGCCAGCAGCTTTATGGCGGGGGGCCCTGGTAATGAGCAGTTCTTC. Protein: CASSFMAGGPGNEQFF.